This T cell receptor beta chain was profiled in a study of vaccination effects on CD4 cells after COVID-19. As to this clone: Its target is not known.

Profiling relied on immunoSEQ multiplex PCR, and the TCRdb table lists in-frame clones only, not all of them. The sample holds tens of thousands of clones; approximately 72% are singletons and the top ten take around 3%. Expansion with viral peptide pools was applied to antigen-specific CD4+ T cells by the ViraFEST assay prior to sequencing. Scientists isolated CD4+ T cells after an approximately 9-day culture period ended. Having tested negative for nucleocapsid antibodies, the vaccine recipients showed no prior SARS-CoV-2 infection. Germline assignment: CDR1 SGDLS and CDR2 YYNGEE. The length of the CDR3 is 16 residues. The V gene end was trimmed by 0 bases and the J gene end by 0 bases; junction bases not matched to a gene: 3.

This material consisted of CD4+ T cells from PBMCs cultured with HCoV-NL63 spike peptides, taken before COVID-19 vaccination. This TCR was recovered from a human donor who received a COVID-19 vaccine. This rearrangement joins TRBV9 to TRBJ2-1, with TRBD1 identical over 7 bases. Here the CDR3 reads CASSVVGDSSYNEQFF. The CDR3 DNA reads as TGTGCCAGCAGCGTAGTAGGGGACAGCTCCTACAATGAGCAGTTCTTC.